The 18 T cell receptor beta chains given below trace back to one sample, sequenced in a study (dated by TCRdb to the mid-2010s). Cells that were CD4+CD25+CD127-/low were isolated as Tregs. Preparation of the library involved 5' RACE. TCRdb names Illumina MiSeq as the instrument used. TCRdb took the public reads, trimmed them with fastp at Q25, ran MiXCR for clone calling and kept in-frame beta chains. Every entry covers one CDR3 protein and lists the most common genes and DNA from its rows. The sample has 8,500 to 14,000 distinct CDR3 sequences on record, about 30% of them singletons. Around 3% of the sample belongs to the ten largest clones. Sequences were obtained from Tregs sorted from a lymph node. Receptors originate from a female donor with breast cancer.

Details on this clonotype: A much larger clone differs by one base, so this may be a read error. The chain employs TRBV20-1 and TRBJ2-1; D is perhaps TRBD2 (5 bases). In germline, CDR1 is DFQATT, CDR2 SNEGSKA (reference sequence). This CDR3 region has 14 residues. The CDR3 nucleotides read TGCAGTGTATATCCGGCGGGCTCCTACAATGAGCGGTTCTTC. Its translation: CSVYPAGSYNERFF.

The genes are TRBV6-5 and TRBJ2-7; D is unclear. This CDR3 spans 13 amino acids. Germline CDR1 and CDR2: MNHEY and SVGAGI. Trimming removed 6 bases from V and 4 bases from J, with 13 bases in between. CDR3 region: CASSYDGVYEQYF. CDR3 sequence (DNA): TGTGCCAGCAGCTACGACGGCGTTTACGAGCAGTACTTC.

The chain combines TRBV7-9 with TRBJ1-2; D remains unclear. Deletions cut 5 bases from V and 4 bases from J, with 17 bases between. Per the germline V gene, CDR1 is SEHNR and CDR2 is FQNEAQ (reference sequence). The CDR3 consists of 15 residues. The CDR3, as DNA: TGTGCCAGCAGCCCCCCCAGCTTTCCCTTCTATGGCTACACCTTC. It translates to CASSPPSFPFYGYTF.

This clonotype rates as medium-sized. The genes are TRBV7-6 and TRBJ1-2; D is undetermined. Trimming left V 4 bases short and J 4 bases short, with 4 bases between. The CDR3 has 11 amino acids. Germline lookup yields CDR1 SGHVS and CDR2 FNYEAQ. This chain's CDR3 is CASSSPYGYTF. For the CDR3, the DNA is TGTGCCAGCAGCTCCCCCTATGGCTACACCTTC.

This clonotype was counted at least ten times. This may be a read error, as it is one base from a much larger clone. The genes are TRBV15 and TRBJ2-1; D perhaps matches TRBD2 (5 bases). V lost 1 base and J 3 bases, leaving 10 bases between the germline ends. Germline V gives CDR1 LNHNV, CDR2 YYDKDF (reference sequence). This CDR3 is built from 15 residues. Here the CDR3 reads CATSRAGSFYNEQFF. The CDR3 DNA reads TGTGCCACCAGCAGAGCGGGAAGCTTCTACAATGAGCAGTTCTTC.

In its sample, this clonotype was seen many times. The V and J genes are TRBV20-1 and TRBJ1-2, with a tentative D call TRBD1 (6 bases). Per the germline V gene, CDR1 is DFQATT and CDR2 is SNEGSKA (reference sequence). V lost 5 bases and J 4 bases, leaving 20 bases between the germline ends. The CDR3 sequence is 15 residues long. The CDR3 DNA is TGCAGTGCTCAGAAACCCCGGACAGACCCCTATGGCTACACCTTC. This gives the protein CSAQKPRTDPYGYTF.

Points on this clonotype: The conserved final phenylalanine or tryptophan is absent from the CDR3, which likely points to a read error. The chain recombines TRBV6-1 with TRBJ1-5; weak D call: TRBD1 (6 bases). Germline values: CDR1 MNHNS, CDR2 SASEGT. The length of the CDR3 is 14 residues. With 5 bases removed from V and 7 bases from J, the gap between germline ends came to 15 bases. CDR3 residues: CASSLQGSGQPQHS. The DNA for the CDR3 is TGTGCCAGCAGTCTACAGGGCTCCGGGCAGCCCCAGCATTCT.

As for this clonotype: One base away lies a much larger clone, so this may be a sequencing read error. The chain uses TRBV20-1 and TRBJ2-7; 7 bases are a match to TRBD2. The CDR3 has 13 residues. Germline trimming cut 2 bases from V and 2 bases from J; bases unmatched to any gene: 3. The germline V gene has CDR1 DFQATT and CDR2 SNEGSKA (reference sequence). The CDR3 DNA sequence: TGCAGTGCTAGAAAAGCGGGACCCTACGAGCAGTACTTC. Translated, it gives CSARKAGPYEQYF.

As regards this clonotype: The CDR3 ends on some other residue instead of the conserved phenylalanine or tryptophan, so this is likely a read error. CDR3 protein: CASSPKAGGSYEQYL. For the CDR3, the DNA is TGTGCCAGCAGCCCCAAAGCGGGGGGTTCCTACGAGCAGTACCTC. The chain couples TRBV7-8 to TRBJ2-7; 9 bases line up with TRBD2. Trimming at V came to 5 bases and at J to 1 base, leaving 6 bases not matched to a gene. The CDR3 is made up of 15 amino acids. The germline V gene encodes CDR1 SGHVS and CDR2 FQNEAQ.

The rearrangement uses TRBV5-1 and TRBJ1-1; D possibly corresponds to TRBD1 (5 bases). The V and J ends lost 2 bases and 1 base respectively, with 9 bases between them. CDR3 length equals 14 residues. From germline, CDR1 is SGHRS and CDR2 YFSETQ. CDR3 DNA: TGCGCCAGCAGCTTCACAGGAAGGAACACTGAAGCTTTCTTT. Translation: CASSFTGRNTEAFF.

This clonotype was seen repeatedly, ten times or more. V usage is TRBV20-1 and J usage is TRBJ2-7; 8 nucleotides align to TRBD2. Trimming at V came to 3 bases and at J to 3 bases, leaving 7 bases not matched to a gene. The CDR3 totals 14 residues. Per the germline V gene, CDR1 is DFQATT and CDR2 is SNEGSKA (reference sequence). The CDR3 sequence: CSASGRAFLYEQYF. DNA of the CDR3: TGCAGTGCTAGCGGGAGGGCCTTTCTCTACGAGCAGTACTTC.

In the case of this clonotype: This may come from a read error, since a much larger clone is one base off. The chain employs TRBV4-2 and TRBJ2-3; 12 nucleotides agree with TRBD2. The V gene's germline CDR1 is LGHNA and CDR2 YNFKEQ. The CDR3 totals 17 residues. V gave up 2 bases and J gave up 1 base; unmatched junction bases: 4. The CDR3 sequence is CASSQMTSGRGTDTQYF. The CDR3 DNA sequence: TGTGCCAGCAGCCAAATGACTAGCGGGAGAGGCACAGATACGCAGTATTTT.

Comments on this clonotype: Since a much larger clone is just one base distant, this may be a read error. This rearrangement joins TRBV11-3 to TRBJ1-1; D ambiguous. Germline lookup yields CDR1 SGHNT and CDR2 YENEEA. Trimming removed 3 bases from V and 7 bases from J, with 12 bases in between. CDR3 length equals 13 residues. The CDR3 protein is CASSLGMLDEAFF. Written as DNA, the CDR3 is TGTGCCAGCAGCTTGGGGATGTTGGATGAAGCTTTCTTT.

By sample share, this clonotype is medium-sized. The chain joins TRBV27 to TRBJ2-1; D remains ambiguous. V lost 7 bases and J 6 bases, leaving 16 bases between the germline ends. Germline V CDR1 and CDR2: MNHEY, SMNVEV (reference sequence). CDR3 size: 14 residues. The chain's CDR3 is CASIKGLGFNEQFF. The CDR3 DNA reads as TGTGCCAGCATTAAGGGTCTTGGTTTCAATGAGCAGTTCTTC.

Comments on this clonotype: A single base separates this from a much larger clone, so it may be a read error. This sequence joins TRBV13 and TRBJ2-1; 7 bases line up with TRBD2. Germline CDR1 is PRHDT and CDR2 is FYEKMQ (reference sequence). The CDR3 has 13 amino acids. CDR3 sequence: CASSERGYNQQFF. CDR3 DNA sequence: TGTGCCAGCAGCGAGCGGGGTTACAATCAGCAGTTCTTC.

This clonotype has more than one count but fewer than ten. This likely comes from a read error, as the CDR3 has no conserved phenylalanine or tryptophan at its end. The chain uses TRBV20-1 and TRBJ2-3; possibly TRBD2 for D (5 bases). CDR1 DFQATT and CDR2 SNEGSKA come from the germline V gene (reference sequence). The CDR3 extends over 13 amino acids. The CDR3 DNA reads TGCAGCACCAGCGGAGGAGGAGCAGATACGCAGTATTCT. Amino acids: CSTSGGGADTQYS.

For this clonotype: The junction and the germline gene differ at one end; a read error may be behind it. The V gene is TRBV24-1, the J gene TRBJ2-1; 10 nucleotides agree with TRBD1. The CDR3 spans 16 residues. Germline lookup yields CDR1 KGHDR and CDR2 SFDVKD. CDR3 in amino acids: CATSDFQGTGDNEQFF. DNA of the CDR3: TGTGCCACTAGTGATTTCCAAGGGACAGGGGACAATGAGCAGTTCTTC.

This clonotype was seen many times. At one boundary the junction diverges from the germline segment, which might be a read error. The chain combines TRBV6-5 with TRBJ2-5; D may be TRBD2 (7 bases). CDR3 size: 14 residues. CDR1 MNHEY and CDR2 SVGAGI come from the germline V gene. The CDR3: CASSYSGGQETRYF. CDR3 bases: TGTGCCAGCAGTTACTCCGGGGGGCAAGAGACCCGGTACTTC.